Listed below are T cell receptor beta chains from one sample, sequenced in a study of blood T cells in healthy people across ages. TCRdb fed the 5' RACE reads into MiXCR, producing one record per CDR3 protein. This sample has some 920,000 distinct CDR3 sequences, with about 53% found just once. The sequenced material came from blood. The origin of the receptors is a woman aged 55-70 years in good health. Each CDR3 is given with its conserved first and last residue. The D gene is left open where the match is weak. Clone sizes are given selectively: once, few, many, or a class where the clone is expanded.

j_call clone_size v_call d_call cdr3_aa cdr3_nt
TRBJ2-5 once TRBV4-1 NA CASSQAQETQYF TGCGCCAGCAGCCAAGCCCAAGAGACCCAGTACTTC
TRBJ2-5 NA TRBV15 NA CATSREMRGETQYF TGTGCCACCAGCAGAGAAATGAGAGGAGAGACCCAGTACTTC
TRBJ2-3 few TRBV28 NA CASRVHGDTQYF TGTGCCAGCAGGGTCCATGGCGATACGCAGTATTTT
TRBJ2-5 NA TRBV20-1 NA CSEGLQETQYF TGCAGTGAAGGGCTCCAAGAGACCCAGTACTTC
TRBJ1-5 NA TRBV7-9 TRBD1 CASSLGGDSQPRHF TGTGCCAGCAGCTTAGGGGGGGACAGTCAGCCCCGGCATTTT
TRBJ1-1 NA TRBV7-9 NA CASSPSWSTEAFF TGTGCCAGTTCACCCTCGTGGTCCACTGAAGCTTTCTTT
TRBJ2-7 NA TRBV20-1 NA CSASRTTTVHEQYF TGCAGTGCTAGCCGGACTACGACTGTCCACGAGCAGTACTTC
TRBJ2-7 NA TRBV27 TRBD1 CASSFSGTVGIEQYF TGTGCCAGCAGTTTCTCCGGGACAGTTGGCATCGAGCAGTACTTC
TRBJ2-2 NA TRBV12-3/TRBV12-4 TRBD2 CASIAGGGTTGELFF TGTGCCAGCATAGCGGGAGGGGGGACGACCGGGGAGCTGTTTTTT
TRBJ2-1 NA TRBV28 TRBD2 CASSDGLSWLAGFDEQFF TGTGCCAGCAGTGACGGACTATCATGGCTAGCGGGATTTGATGAGCAGTTCTTC
TRBJ2-1 NA TRBV12-3/TRBV12-4 TRBD2 CASSLSGSLDEQFF TGTGCCAGCAGCCTTAGCGGGAGTTTGGATGAGCAGTTCTTC
TRBJ2-7 NA TRBV20-1 NA CSARSQGGEQYF TGCAGTGCTAGGTCCCAGGGGGGCGAGCAGTACTTC
TRBJ2-7 NA TRBV5-1 NA CATSRKAHSYNEQYF TGCGCCACCAGCAGGAAGGCCCACTCCTACAATGAGCAGTACTTC
TRBJ2-3 few TRBV28 TRBD2 CASSGASGSEDTQYF TGTGCCAGCAGTGGGGCTAGCGGGAGTGAAGATACGCAGTATTTT
TRBJ2-3 few TRBV7-3 NA CASGFPGTDTQYF TGTGCCAGCGGCTTCCCAGGGACAGATACGCAGTATTTT
TRBJ1-3 few TRBV28 NA CASSLKWGRGENTIYF TGTGCCAGCAGTTTAAAGTGGGGGCGAGGTGAAAACACCATATATTTT
TRBJ2-5 NA TRBV15 NA CATSRGKTRGSGNEQYF TGTGCCACCAGCAGGGGAAAAACTAGGGGCTCGGGTAATGAGCAGTACTTC
TRBJ1-1 NA TRBV19 NA CASTKGGVRYTEAFF TGTGCCAGTACCAAAGGGGGGGTTCGGTACACTGAAGCTTTCTTT
TRBJ2-7 few TRBV20-1 NA CSARGREVPASYEQYF TGCAGTGCTAGAGGACGAGAGGTTCCAGCTTCCTACGAGCAGTACTTC
TRBJ2-7 NA TRBV27 NA CASRPDHTYEQYF TGTGCCAGCAGACCTGACCACACTTACGAGCAGTACTTC
TRBJ1-5 NA TRBV29-1 NA CSVTGNNQPQHF TGCAGCGTTACAGGGAACAATCAGCCCCAGCATTTT
TRBJ2-3 once TRBV2 NA CASKGQGFADTQYF TGTGCCAGCAAGGGTCAGGGGTTTGCAGATACGCAGTATTTT
TRBJ2-1 NA TRBV7-9 NA CASSLIGVSSYSEQFF TGTGCCAGCAGCTTGATCGGGGTCAGCTCCTACAGTGAGCAGTTCTTC
TRBJ2-7 many TRBV4-3 TRBD2 CASSHLAGSTYEQYF TGCGCCAGCAGCCATTTAGCGGGATCTACCTACGAGCAGTACTTC
TRBJ2-2 NA TRBV5-1 TRBD1 CASSPAGQGALSGGELFF TGCGCCAGCAGCCCCGCGGGACAGGGGGCTCTTAGCGGCGGGGAGCTGTTTTTT
TRBJ2-5 NA TRBV5-1 NA CASNQGWQETQYF TGCGCCAGCAATCAAGGTTGGCAAGAGACCCAGTACTTC
TRBJ1-2 NA TRBV15 NA CATSRPGSVGYTF TGTGCCACCAGCAGACCTGGTTCAGTCGGCTACACCTTC
TRBJ1-2 NA TRBV13 NA CASSLGSTDYGYTF TGTGCCAGCAGCTTAGGGTCAACAGACTATGGCTACACCTTC
TRBJ2-5 NA TRBV12-3/TRBV12-4 TRBD2 CASRVGGETQYF TGTGCCAGCCGCGTGGGGGGGGAGACCCAGTACTTC
TRBJ2-6 NA TRBV7-3 TRBD1 CASSLSGGAGANVLTF TGTGCCAGCAGCCTTTCAGGGGGCGCTGGGGCCAACGTCCTGACTTTC
TRBJ2-3 NA TRBV5-6 NA CASSLSLYTDTQYF TGTGCCAGCAGCTTGTCGCTCTACACAGATACGCAGTATTTT
TRBJ1-2 once TRBV19 NA CASSIARVGGHTF TGTGCCAGTAGTATCGCTCGGGTGGGTGGCCACACCTTC
TRBJ2-7 many TRBV20-1 TRBD1 CSARGDRGGYEQYF TGCAGTGCTAGAGGAGACAGGGGTGGCTACGAGCAGTACTTC
TRBJ2-1 once TRBV20-1 TRBD2 CSARAGGTGVNEQFF TGCAGTGCTAGGGCGGGGGGAACGGGTGTGAATGAGCAGTTCTTC
TRBJ1-2 NA TRBV5-1 NA CAGSLVVEKNGYTF TGCGCCGGCAGCTTGGTGGTGGAAAAAAATGGCTACACCTTC
TRBJ2-3 NA TRBV28 NA CASSLGPGGRTDTQYF TGTGCCAGCAGTCTCGGCCCCGGAGGCCGGACAGATACGCAGTATTTT
TRBJ2-1 few TRBV4-1 TRBD2 CASSQELAANEQFF TGCGCCAGCAGCCAAGAGCTAGCGGCCAATGAGCAGTTCTTC
TRBJ2-7 NA TRBV6-2/TRBV6-3 NA CASSYLGTVSYEQYF TGTGCCAGCAGTTACCTGGGTACGGTGAGCTACGAGCAGTACTTC
TRBJ1-5 NA TRBV29-1 NA CSVGNRDMNQPQHF TGCAGCGTTGGGAACCGGGACATGAATCAGCCCCAGCATTTT
TRBJ2-7 few TRBV11-3 NA CASSLAARGYEQYF TGTGCCAGCAGCTTAGCGGCGAGGGGCTACGAGCAGTACTTC